The 28 T cell receptor beta chains listed next were all sequenced from one sample in a study of T cell responses to AZD1222 COVID-19 vaccine (dated by TCRdb to 2020 to 2022). The time point label on this specimen signifies: about 28 days (+/-7) after the second vaccine dose. The treatment or condition label, as the study defines it: meningococcal conjugate vaccine given as trial control. Libraries were prepared through the immunoSEQ multiplex PCR assay. TCRdb provides this immuneACCESS table in a form limited to in-frame rearrangements. Some clones are lacking; in checked studies, under half of them reflect an unresolved V gene, and why the rest are absent is not known. The sample includes under 150,000 clones, with 75% to 85% observed a single time. The ten largest clones capture 7.9% of the sample. This sample comprised peripheral blood, obtained 28 days after the second dose of the MenACWY control vaccine. The receptor set was obtained from an adult who received the MenACWY meningococcal vaccine as a control.

This chain joins TRBV5-4 and TRBJ2-3; 14 bases align to TRBD2. In germline, CDR1 is SGHNT, CDR2 YYREEE (reference sequence). The CDR3 runs 16 residues. The V segment lost 4 bases and the J segment 5 bases; nucleotides outside the gene matches: 6. The CDR3 protein is CASSLRLAGGQDTQYF. CDR3 sequence (DNA): TGTGCCAGCAGCCTTAGACTAGCGGGGGGGCAAGATACGCAGTATTTT.

The chain is built from TRBV5-4 and TRBJ2-5; no clear D. Germline V gene data show CDR1 as SGHNT and CDR2 as YYREEE (reference sequence). This CDR3 comprises 15 residues. V shed 0 bases and J shed 4 bases, with 13 bases lying between them. The CDR3 reads CASSLGRTPAETQYF. CDR3 nucleotides: TGTGCCAGCAGCTTGGGTCGGACCCCAGCAGAGACCCAGTACTTC.

The J gene is TRBJ1-2, the V gene TRBV6-4; TRBD1 matches 8 bases. CDR1 and CDR2 from the germline V gene are MRHNA and SNTAGT. The CDR3 totals 13 residues. J lost 7 bases, V lost 8 bases, and 9 bases had no gene match. The CDR3 loop is CASAPDRGGGYTF. Here the CDR3 DNA reads TGTGCCAGCGCTCCTGACAGGGGAGGTGGCTACACCTTC.

This chain joins TRBV3-1 (or the pseudogene TRBV3-2) and TRBJ2-3, with 9 nucleotides matching TRBD1. The junction had 11 bases not matched to a gene; V was cut back by 3 bases and J by 13 bases. In germline, CDR1 is LGHDT, CDR2 YNNKEL (reference sequence). The CDR3 totals 14 residues. CDR3 sequence (DNA): TGTGCCAGCAGCCATCACAAACCGGGACAGGGTAAGTATTTT. It codes for CASSHHKPGQGKYF.

The rearrangement uses TRBV6-5 and TRBJ1-5; D remains unclear. The V end was cut by 6 bases, the J end by 0 bases, with 9 bases between. Germline assignment: CDR1 MNHEY and CDR2 SVGAGI. This CDR3 contains 14 residues. CDR3 in DNA: TGTGCCAGCAGCAGACTGTATAGCAATCAGCCCCAGCATTTT. Its protein is CASSRLYSNQPQHF.

Only one count was recorded for this clone. The CDR3 DNA reads as TGTGCCAGCAGCTCTTACGGGACTAGCGGGAGGGTGGATGAGCAGTTCTTC. Its protein is CASSSYGTSGRVDEQFF. The chain employs TRBV7-9 and TRBJ2-1, with 16 bases identical to TRBD2. The CDR3 is 17 residues long. From germline, CDR1 is SEHNR and CDR2 FQNEAQ (reference sequence). J was trimmed by 8 bases and V by 4 bases; bases with no gene match: 8.

The rearrangement uses TRBV5-6 and TRBJ2-7, with 8 bases matching TRBD2. CDR3 length: 14 amino acids. The ends lost 4 bases at V and 9 bases at J; junction bases unmatched: 12. Germline-derived CDR1 and CDR2 are SGHDT and YYEEEE. CDR3 sequence reads: CASSAGLASKRQYF. The CDR3 DNA sequence: TGTGCCAGCAGCGCCGGACTAGCCTCAAAGAGGCAGTACTTC.

This clone is a singleton in its sample. The chain recombines TRBV6-6 with TRBJ2-5; no firm D call. This CDR3 spans 12 amino acids. With 2 bases removed from V and 5 bases from J, the gap between germline ends came to 6 bases. The germline V gene encodes CDR1 MNHNY and CDR2 SVGAGI (reference sequence). In nucleotides, the CDR3 is TGTGCCAGCAGTTACAAGGCCGAGACCCAGTACTTC. Amino acid sequence: CASSYKAETQYF.

This clone has only a few counts. The chain couples TRBV19 to TRBJ1-6; D is ambiguous. CDR3 size: 17 residues. Between the trimmed V and J ends, which lost 4 bases and 7 bases, there was a span of 20 bases. Looked up from germline, CDR1 is LNHDA and CDR2 is SQIVND (reference sequence). Here the CDR3 reads CASSNTKIGDYNSPLHF. CDR3 nucleotide sequence: TGTGCCAGTAGTAACACAAAGATCGGCGACTACAATTCACCCCTCCACTTT.

The chain carries TRBV20-1 and TRBJ2-2; the D is unclear. V was clipped by 6 bases and J by 6 bases, with 8 bases between them. Per the germline V gene, CDR1 is DFQATT and CDR2 is SNEGSKA (reference sequence). This CDR3 is 11 amino acids long. In nucleotides, the CDR3 is TGCAGTGCCACCCGGTCCGGGGAGCTGTTTTTT. The encoded protein is CSATRSGELFF.

This rearrangement joins TRBV11-2 to TRBJ2-3, with 10 bases aligning to TRBD2. Unmatched junction bases numbered 8, after V lost 2 bases and J lost 6 bases. The CDR3 totals 16 residues. CDR1 is SGHAT, CDR2 FQNNGV, per germline. The CDR3 spells CASSLMKRGGGDTQYF. Written as DNA, the CDR3 is TGTGCCAGCAGCTTAATGAAGCGGGGGGGCGGGGATACGCAGTATTTT.

This clone was detected only a few times. The chain links TRBV4-1 to TRBJ2-3, with TRBD2 identical over 16 bases. With V trimmed by 5 bases and J by 2 bases, 10 bases remained unmatched. Germline V CDR1 and CDR2: MGHRA, YSYEKL. The CDR3 covers 19 residues. This CDR3 is CASSNPGLAGGRNTDTQYF. DNA for the CDR3: TGCGCCAGCAGCAACCCGGGACTAGCGGGGGGGCGGAACACAGATACGCAGTATTTT.

CDR3 residues: CASSTRTGPNTEAFF. CDR3 DNA: TGTGCCAGTAGTACTCGGACCGGGCCGAACACTGAAGCTTTCTTT. The chain links TRBV19 to TRBJ1-1; no reliable D call. The ends were cut back, 4 bases at V and 1 base at J, with 13 bases in the middle. This CDR3 is 15 amino acids long. The germline V gene encodes CDR1 LNHDA and CDR2 SQIVND (reference sequence).

CDR3 amino acids: CASSLNPGARSPNEKLFF. As DNA, the CDR3 is TGTGCCAGCAGCTTGAATCCGGGGGCCCGGTCACCTAATGAAAAACTGTTTTTT. The chain links TRBV5-8 to TRBJ1-4, with D perhaps matching TRBD1 (6 bases). The ends were cut back, 1 base at V and 3 bases at J, with 19 bases in the middle. This CDR3 spans 18 amino acids. Germline V gene data show CDR1 as SGHTS and CDR2 as YDEGEE.

This clone appeared a single time. In DNA, the CDR3 is TGTGCCAGCAGCTTGGGAGGGACTGAGCGTGAAAAACTGTTTTTT. It codes for CASSLGGTEREKLFF. The chain carries TRBV5-4 and TRBJ1-4; perhaps TRBD1 as D (5 bases). The V gene lost 0 bases and the J gene lost 7 bases, with 13 bases spanning the gap. CDR1 SGHNT and CDR2 YYREEE come from the germline V gene (reference sequence). The CDR3 has 15 residues. Supplemented by reference TRBV5-4 and TRBJ1-4, the full variable domain reads ETGVTQSPTHLIKTRGQQVTLRCSSQSGHNTVSWYQQALGQGPQFIFQYYREEENGRGNFPPRFSGLQFPNYSSELNVNALELDDSALYLCASSLGGTEREKLFFGSGTQLSVL.

The chain uses TRBV4-1 and TRBJ1-6, with D hard to call. V lost 1 base, J lost 7 bases, and 8 bases lay in between. This CDR3 has 14 residues. Germline CDR1 MGHRA, CDR2 YSYEKL. The CDR3 DNA reads TGCGCCAGCAGCCAAGTTTTCCGCAATTCACCCCTCCACTTT. Translated: CASSQVFRNSPLHF.

The chain joins TRBV5-1 to TRBJ2-1; D remains ambiguous. V was trimmed by 0 bases and J by 0 bases, leaving 7 bases between them. The CDR3 covers 15 residues. Germline V CDR1 and CDR2: SGHRS, YFSETQ. DNA of the CDR3: TGCGCCAGCAGCTTGGCTCTTAGCTCCTACAATGAGCAGTTCTTC. Amino acid sequence: CASSLALSSYNEQFF.

The chain is built from TRBV4-1 and TRBJ1-2; the match to TRBD1 covers 7 bases. The germline gives CDR1 MGHRA, CDR2 YSYEKL. The trim removed 0 bases at V and 8 bases at J, leaving 6 bases unmatched. The CDR3 length is 14 residues. CDR3 DNA: TGCGCCAGCAGCCAAGAGGGGGACAGAAGGGGCTACACCTTC. This sequence encodes CASSQEGDRRGYTF.

This chain connects TRBV10-3 to TRBJ1-2; D is possibly TRBD1 (5 bases). The V gene lost 4 bases and the J gene lost 3 bases, with 6 bases spanning the gap. The CDR3 consists of 12 residues. Germline V gene data show CDR1 as ENHRY and CDR2 as SYGVKD. The CDR3 DNA reads TGTGCCATCAGTGTGACAGACTATGGCTACACCTTC. It is translated as CAISVTDYGYTF.

The chain is built from TRBV28 and TRBJ1-1, with a tentative D call TRBD1 (5 bases). The length of the CDR3 is 15 residues. CDR1 and CDR2 from the germline V gene are MDHEN and SYDVKM. The germline V and J ends were trimmed by 0 bases and 2 bases, with 10 bases remaining between them. CDR3 in DNA: TGTGCCAGCAGTTTATGGACAGAATCCAACACTGAAGCTTTCTTT. This codes for CASSLWTESNTEAFF. Complete variable domain (other parts from reference TRBV28 and TRBJ1-1): DVKVTQSSRYLVKRTGEKVFLECVQDMDHENMFWYRQDPGLGLRLIYFSYDVKMKEKGDIPEGYSVSREKKERFSLILESASTNQTSMYLCASSLWTESNTEAFFGQGTRLTVV.

The rearrangement uses TRBV18 and TRBJ2-2, with D perhaps assigned TRBD1 or TRBD2 (6 bases each). Deletions cut 3 bases from V and 3 bases from J, with 17 bases between. The CDR3 is made up of 17 amino acids. Per the germline V gene, CDR1 is KGHSH and CDR2 is LQKENI. CDR3 bases: TGTGCCAGCTCACCGACCGGGGGCCCAACTTACACCGGGGAGCTGTTTTTT. Amino acid sequence: CASSPTGGPTYTGELFF. The complete variable domain, with remaining parts taken from reference TRBV18 and TRBJ2-2, reads NAGVMQNPRHLVRRRGQEARLRCSPMKGHSHVYWYRQLPEEGLKFMVYLQKENIIDESGMPKERFSAEFPKEGPSILRIQQVVRGDSAAYFCASSPTGGPTYTGELFFGEGSRLTVL.

The chain is built from TRBV5-1 and TRBJ2-1; D is perhaps TRBD1 (6 bases). Germline V gene lookup returns CDR1 SGHRS and CDR2 YFSETQ. The CDR3 is 15 amino acids. V dropped 3 bases and J dropped 0 bases, with 10 bases sitting between them. The CDR3 coding sequence is TGCGCCAGCAGCTCGGGCAGGGGCTCCTACAATGAGCAGTTCTTC. It codes for CASSSGRGSYNEQFF.

V and J are TRBV18 and TRBJ1-3; 8 nucleotides line up with TRBD1. Germline assignment: CDR1 KGHSH and CDR2 LQKENI. This CDR3 comprises 16 residues. V lost 3 bases and J lost 0; bases outside the gene matches: 4. The CDR3 loop is CASSPQGASSGNTIYF. DNA for the CDR3: TGTGCCAGCTCACCGCAGGGGGCATCCTCTGGAAACACCATATATTTT. Full variable domain (missing parts from reference TRBV18 and TRBJ1-3): NAGVMQNPRHLVRRRGQEARLRCSPMKGHSHVYWYRQLPEEGLKFMVYLQKENIIDESGMPKERFSAEFPKEGPSILRIQQVVRGDSAAYFCASSPQGASSGNTIYFGEGSWLTVV.

The chain carries TRBV5-1 and TRBJ1-1; 10 bases align to TRBD1. With V trimmed by 4 bases and J by 3 bases, 9 bases remained unmatched. The V gene's germline CDR1 is SGHRS and CDR2 YFSETQ. The CDR3 runs 16 residues. The CDR3 region is CASSPGTGVLDTEAFF. The CDR3 DNA reads TGCGCCAGCAGCCCCGGGACAGGGGTTTTGGACACTGAAGCTTTCTTT. Variable domain in full (rest from reference TRBV5-1 and TRBJ1-1): KAGVTQTPRYLIKTRGQQVTLSCSPISGHRSVSWYQQTPGQGLQFLFEYFSETQRNKGNFPGRFSGRQFSNSRSEMNVSTLELGDSALYLCASSPGTGVLDTEAFFGQGTRLTVV.

J is TRBJ2-5 and V is TRBV7-3; D is possibly TRBD2 (6 bases). The CDR3 contains 15 residues. The germline CDR1 and CDR2 sequences are SGHTA and FQGTGA. Trimming stripped 0 bases from V and 2 bases from J, with 10 bases between. As DNA, the CDR3 is TGTGCCAGCAGCTTAACCGGGAGCTCACAAGAGACCCAGTACTTC. Its translation is CASSLTGSSQETQYF.

The gene calls are TRBV28 and TRBJ2-7; 13 nucleotides line up with TRBD2. The CDR3 contains 14 residues. Per germline, CDR1 MDHEN and CDR2 SYDVKM. Unmatched junction bases numbered 5, after V lost 5 bases and J lost 7 bases. CDR3 amino acids: CASSTPGLAGEQYV. The CDR3 nucleotides read TGTGCCAGCAGTACCCCGGGACTAGCGGGAGAGCAGTACGTC.

Remarks on this clone: Different DNA sequences within this sample yield the same CDR3. The J gene is TRBJ2-3, the V gene TRBV18, with 8 bases that match TRBD2. Per the germline V gene, CDR1 is KGHSH and CDR2 is LQKENI. The CDR3 is made up of 14 amino acids. V shed 5 bases, J shed 0 bases, and the junction held 1 base outside the gene matches. As DNA, the CDR3 is TGTGCCAGCTCAGCGGGGGGAAGCACAGATACGCAGTATTTT. Translated, it gives CASSAGGSTDTQYF.

The gene calls are TRBV10-3 and TRBJ1-1; possible D gene TRBD1, 5 bases. Germline V CDR1 and CDR2: ENHRY, SYGVKD. The V end lost 10 bases, the J end lost 4 bases, and 22 bases lay between the germline ends. The CDR3 extends over 15 amino acids. The CDR3 loop reads CATRISLIGGTEAFF. CDR3 DNA sequence: TGTGCCACCCGGATCTCCTTGATCGGGGGCACTGAAGCTTTCTTT.